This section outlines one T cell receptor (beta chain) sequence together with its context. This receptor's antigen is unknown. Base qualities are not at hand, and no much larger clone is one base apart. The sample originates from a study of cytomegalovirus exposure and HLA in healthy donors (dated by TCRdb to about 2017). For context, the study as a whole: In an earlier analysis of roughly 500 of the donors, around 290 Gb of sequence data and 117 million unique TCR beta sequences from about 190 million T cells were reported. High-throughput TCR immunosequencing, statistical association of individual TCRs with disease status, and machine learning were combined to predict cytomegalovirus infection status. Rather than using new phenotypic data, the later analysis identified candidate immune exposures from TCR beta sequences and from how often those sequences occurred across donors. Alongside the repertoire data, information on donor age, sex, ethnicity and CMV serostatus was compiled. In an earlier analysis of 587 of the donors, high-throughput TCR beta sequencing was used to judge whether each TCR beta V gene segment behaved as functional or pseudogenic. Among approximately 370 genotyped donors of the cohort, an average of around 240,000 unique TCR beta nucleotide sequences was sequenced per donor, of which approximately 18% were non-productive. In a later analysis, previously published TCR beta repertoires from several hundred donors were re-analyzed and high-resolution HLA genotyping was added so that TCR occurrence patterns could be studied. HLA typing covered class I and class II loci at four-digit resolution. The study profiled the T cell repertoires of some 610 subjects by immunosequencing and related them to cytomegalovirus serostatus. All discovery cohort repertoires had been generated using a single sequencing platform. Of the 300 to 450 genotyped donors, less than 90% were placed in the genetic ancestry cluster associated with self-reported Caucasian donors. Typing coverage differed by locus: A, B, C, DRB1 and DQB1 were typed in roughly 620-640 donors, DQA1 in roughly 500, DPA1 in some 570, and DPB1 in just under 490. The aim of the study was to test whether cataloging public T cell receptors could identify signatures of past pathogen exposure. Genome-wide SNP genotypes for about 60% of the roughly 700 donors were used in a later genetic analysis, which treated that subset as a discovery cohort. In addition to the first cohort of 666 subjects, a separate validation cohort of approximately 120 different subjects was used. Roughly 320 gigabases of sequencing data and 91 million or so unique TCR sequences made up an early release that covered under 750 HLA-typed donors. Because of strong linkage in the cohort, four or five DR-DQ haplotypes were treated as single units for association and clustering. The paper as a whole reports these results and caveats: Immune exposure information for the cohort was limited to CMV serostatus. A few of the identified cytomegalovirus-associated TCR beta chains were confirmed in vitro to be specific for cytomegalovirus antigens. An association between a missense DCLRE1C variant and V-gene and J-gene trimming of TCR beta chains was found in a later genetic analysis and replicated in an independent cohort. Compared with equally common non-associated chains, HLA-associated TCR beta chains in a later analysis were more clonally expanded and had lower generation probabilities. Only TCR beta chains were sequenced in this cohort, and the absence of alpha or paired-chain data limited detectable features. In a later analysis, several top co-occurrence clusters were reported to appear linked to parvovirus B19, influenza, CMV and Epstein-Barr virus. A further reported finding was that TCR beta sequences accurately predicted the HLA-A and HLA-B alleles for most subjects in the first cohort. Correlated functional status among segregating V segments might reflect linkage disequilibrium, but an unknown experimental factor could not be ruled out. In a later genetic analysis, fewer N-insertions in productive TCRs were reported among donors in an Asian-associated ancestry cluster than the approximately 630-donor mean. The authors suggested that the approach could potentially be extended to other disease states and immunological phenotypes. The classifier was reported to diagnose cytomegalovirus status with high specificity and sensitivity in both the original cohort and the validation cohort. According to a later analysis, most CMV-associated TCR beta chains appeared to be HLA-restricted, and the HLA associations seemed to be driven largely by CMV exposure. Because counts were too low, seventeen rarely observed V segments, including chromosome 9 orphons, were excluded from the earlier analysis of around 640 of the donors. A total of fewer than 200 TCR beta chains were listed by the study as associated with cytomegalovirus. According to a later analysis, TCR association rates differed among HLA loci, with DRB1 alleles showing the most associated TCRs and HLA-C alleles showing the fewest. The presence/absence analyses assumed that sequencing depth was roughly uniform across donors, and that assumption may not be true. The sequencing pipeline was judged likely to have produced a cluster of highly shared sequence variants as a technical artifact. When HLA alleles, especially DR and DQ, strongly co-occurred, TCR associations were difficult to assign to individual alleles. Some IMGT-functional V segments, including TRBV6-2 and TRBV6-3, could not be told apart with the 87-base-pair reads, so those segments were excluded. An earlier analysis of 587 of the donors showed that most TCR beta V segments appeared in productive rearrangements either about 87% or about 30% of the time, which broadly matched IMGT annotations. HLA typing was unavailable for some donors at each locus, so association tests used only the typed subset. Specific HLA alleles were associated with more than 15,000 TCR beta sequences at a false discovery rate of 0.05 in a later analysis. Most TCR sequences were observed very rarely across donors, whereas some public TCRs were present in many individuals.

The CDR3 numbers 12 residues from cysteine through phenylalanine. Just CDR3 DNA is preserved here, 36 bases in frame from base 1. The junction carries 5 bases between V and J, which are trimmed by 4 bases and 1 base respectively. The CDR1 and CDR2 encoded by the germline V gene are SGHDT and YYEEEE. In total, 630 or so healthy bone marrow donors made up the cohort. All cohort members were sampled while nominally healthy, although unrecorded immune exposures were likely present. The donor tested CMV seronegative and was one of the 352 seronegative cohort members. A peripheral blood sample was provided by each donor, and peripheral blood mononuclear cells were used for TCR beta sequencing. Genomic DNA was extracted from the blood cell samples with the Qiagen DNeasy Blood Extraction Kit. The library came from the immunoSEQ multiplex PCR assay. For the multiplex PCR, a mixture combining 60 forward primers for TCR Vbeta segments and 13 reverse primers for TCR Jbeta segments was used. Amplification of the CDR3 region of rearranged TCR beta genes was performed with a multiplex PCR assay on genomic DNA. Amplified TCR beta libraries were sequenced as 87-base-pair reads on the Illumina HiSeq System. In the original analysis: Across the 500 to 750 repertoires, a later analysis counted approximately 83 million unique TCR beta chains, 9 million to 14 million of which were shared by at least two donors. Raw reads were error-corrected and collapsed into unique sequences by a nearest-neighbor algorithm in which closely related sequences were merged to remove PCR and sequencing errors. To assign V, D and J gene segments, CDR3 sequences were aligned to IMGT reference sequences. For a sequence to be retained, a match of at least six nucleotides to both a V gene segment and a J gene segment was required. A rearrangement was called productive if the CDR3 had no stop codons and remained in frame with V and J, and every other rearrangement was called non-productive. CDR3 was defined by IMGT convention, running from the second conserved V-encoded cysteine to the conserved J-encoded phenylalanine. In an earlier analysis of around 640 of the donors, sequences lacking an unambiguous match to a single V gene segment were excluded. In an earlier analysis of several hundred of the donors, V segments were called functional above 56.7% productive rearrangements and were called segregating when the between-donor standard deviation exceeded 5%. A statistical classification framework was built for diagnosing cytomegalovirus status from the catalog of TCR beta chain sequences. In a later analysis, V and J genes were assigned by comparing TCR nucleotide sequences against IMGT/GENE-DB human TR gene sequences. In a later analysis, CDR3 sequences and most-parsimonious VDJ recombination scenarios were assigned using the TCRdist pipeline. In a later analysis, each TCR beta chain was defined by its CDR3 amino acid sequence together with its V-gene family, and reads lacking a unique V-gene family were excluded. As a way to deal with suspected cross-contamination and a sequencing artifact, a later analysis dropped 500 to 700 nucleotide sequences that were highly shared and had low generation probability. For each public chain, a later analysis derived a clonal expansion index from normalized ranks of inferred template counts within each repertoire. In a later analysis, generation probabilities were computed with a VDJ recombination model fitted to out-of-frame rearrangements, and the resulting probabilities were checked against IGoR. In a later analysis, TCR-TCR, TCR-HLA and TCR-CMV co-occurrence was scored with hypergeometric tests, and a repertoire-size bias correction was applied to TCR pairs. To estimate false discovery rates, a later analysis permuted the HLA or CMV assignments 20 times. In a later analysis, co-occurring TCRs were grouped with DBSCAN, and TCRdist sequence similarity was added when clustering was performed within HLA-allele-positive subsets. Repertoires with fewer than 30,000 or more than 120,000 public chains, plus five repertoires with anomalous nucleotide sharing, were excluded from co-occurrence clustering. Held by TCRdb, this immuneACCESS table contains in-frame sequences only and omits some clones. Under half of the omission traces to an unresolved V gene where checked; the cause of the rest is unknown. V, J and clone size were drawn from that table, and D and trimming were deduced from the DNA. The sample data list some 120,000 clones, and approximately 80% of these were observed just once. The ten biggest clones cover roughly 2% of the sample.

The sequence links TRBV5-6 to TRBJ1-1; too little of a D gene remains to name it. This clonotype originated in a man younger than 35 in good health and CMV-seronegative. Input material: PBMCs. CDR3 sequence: CASSPGNTEAFF. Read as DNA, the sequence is TGTGCCAGCAGCCCGGGGAACACTGAAGCTTTCTTT.